This T cell receptor (beta chain) derives from a study of T-cell memory formation after mild COVID-19. The wider study: Each donor largely had its own TCR clusters.

Overall study findings and caveats: In pre-infection memory, a portion of responding clones appeared, which suggested that cross-reactive memory joined. CD4+ contracting clones were found mainly in CM and EM, and CD8+ ones in EMRA.

Constant-segment primers served in 5'RACE that generated TCR alpha and TCR beta cDNA libraries bearing sample barcodes and UMIs. TCRdb reanalysed the 5' RACE reads using MiXCR and keeps one entry per CDR3 protein. Of approximately 410,000 distinct CDR3 sequences in the sample, around 22% are singletons; the top ten hold under 15%. A few counts support this clonotype. Antigen specificity is unknown. V shed 5 bases, J shed 1 base, and the junction held 5 bases outside the gene matches. The CDR3 is made up of 16 amino acids. The germline gives CDR1 SEHNR, CDR2 FQNEAQ (reference sequence). The origin of this receptor is an adult woman who had mild COVID-19 (a few samples of this study predate the infection). Cell type and time point are not known. The sample was PBMCs or a T cell subset sorted from them (not recorded which). The rearrangement joins TRBV7-9 to TRBJ2-6, with 7 bases lining up with TRBD1. The CDR3 loop is CASSHRGGSGANVLTF. The CDR3 region has the DNA TGTGCCAGCAGCCACAGGGGTGGGTCTGGGGCCAACGTCCTGACTTTC.